This T cell receptor beta chain is from a study of post-analysis software for immune sequencing data (dated by TCRdb to the mid-2010s). Turning to the overall study: Recorded disease courses included relapsing-remitting, secondary progressive and progressive-relapsing multiple sclerosis, with some patients lacking subtype annotation. A subset of samples was prepared in parallel using single-end sample barcoding, then pooled and co-amplified after Illumina adapter ligation. The multiple sclerosis patient repertoires were compared with ten to eleven previously published healthy control repertoires from donors aged 6 to 25 years.

Overall results and qualifications from the work: Significantly lower normalized Chao1 diversity was found in multiple sclerosis patients than in controls, suggesting substantial peripheral T-cell clonal expansion. Significantly higher frequencies in patients than in controls were found for five TRBV segments, including TRBV5-6, TRBV5-1 and TRBV20-1. The control group was slightly older than the multiple sclerosis patient group. When samples were clustered directly using the F measure, samples prepared in the same batch co-clustered strongly, which prompted a batch-effect correction.

V and J lose 5 bases and 2 bases, and a span of 12 bases separates them. Counted from cysteine to phenylalanine, this CDR3 has 13 amino acids. Only the CDR3 DNA stays, 39 bases, in frame from base 1. The germline V gene (reference sequence) specifies DFQATT as CDR1 and SNEGSKA as CDR2. To demonstrate the VDJtools post-analysis software, the study profiled TCR beta repertoires from the peripheral blood of about a dozen young patients with multiple sclerosis. Multiple sclerosis patients were children and adolescents aged about 6 to 15 years. The library relied on PCR. This sample was sequenced with an Illumina HiSeq 2500. Unique molecular identifiers were incorporated into TCR beta cDNA libraries to reduce PCR and sequencing biases. About 500,000 cDNA molecules were obtained per 1 to 10 million input T cells, so each molecule approximated one T cell. The patient libraries were prepared and sequenced with the same protocol used for the earlier healthy control dataset. Within a given batch, samples were prepared together, multiplexed and sequenced on the same HiSeq lane. Per the source publication's procedure: Raw barcoded reads were processed with MIGEC, discarding single-read molecular identifier groups before consensus assembly and CDR3 extraction. VDJtools was used for post-analysis of the clonotype tables, and diversity was normalized by down-sampling every dataset to the size of the smallest sample. To correct batch-related cross-sample contamination, repertoire overlap clustering matched CDR3 amino acid sequences but not nucleotide sequences. In TCRdb, the public reads were trimmed at Q25 with fastp and aligned with MiXCR, with productive beta chains retained. Entries that share a CDR3 protein sequence are merged under the most common genes and DNA. These V and J calls derive from TCRdb rather than the authors' analysis. The sample table holds 650,000 to 900,000 distinct CDR3 sequences, of which under 60% were seen once. Roughly 5.2% of the sample belongs to the ten largest clones.

A single count supports this clonotype. This receptor's antigen is unknown. One base away there is no much larger clone; base qualities are not given. The sequencing sample was made of blood. The chain is assembled from TRBV20-1 and TRBJ2-5; the D gene identity is not certain. The source of this sequence is a girl aged 10 to 17 with multiple sclerosis. Here the CDR3 is given as CSADTNVQETQYF. The nucleotide sequence is TGCAGTGCTGACACTAACGTTCAAGAGACCCAGTACTTC.